The 27 T cell receptor beta chains reported below all come from one sample, sequenced in a study of cytomegalovirus exposure and HLA in healthy donors. TCRdb's copy holds only in-frame clones and misses some; the assay was immunoSEQ multiplex PCR. The sample has under 75,000 clones; around four fifths are singletons. The source material was PBMCs. The source is a man aged 25 to 40 in good health and CMV-seronegative.

The CDR3 region is CASSEITGTHEKLFF. The CDR3 DNA reads TGTGCCAGCAGTGAGATCACAGGGACCCATGAAAAACTGTTTTTT. The J gene is TRBJ1-4, the V gene TRBV6-1; possible D gene TRBD1, 6 bases. The CDR3 has 15 amino acids. The germline V gene encodes CDR1 MNHNS and CDR2 SASEGT. V lost 3 bases and J 6 bases, leaving 14 bases between the germline ends.

This sequence joins TRBV5-4 and TRBJ2-2; no firm D call. V lost 0 bases to trimming and J lost 1 base, with 10 bases between them. Germline CDR1 is SGHNT and CDR2 is YYREEE (reference sequence). This CDR3 region has 16 residues. The CDR3 sequence: CASSLAMAENTGELFF. Written as DNA, the CDR3 is TGTGCCAGCAGCTTGGCCATGGCAGAGAACACCGGGGAGCTGTTTTTT. Variable domain in full (rest from reference TRBV5-4 and TRBJ2-2): ETGVTQSPTHLIKTRGQQVTLRCSSQSGHNTVSWYQQALGQGPQFIFQYYREEENGRGNFPPRFSGLQFPNYSSELNVNALELDDSALYLCASSLAMAENTGELFFGEGSRLTVL.

This chain uses TRBV4-1 with TRBJ2-2; possible D gene TRBD2, 6 bases. Germline loops: CDR1 MGHRA, CDR2 YSYEKL. CDR3 length: 16 amino acids. V was pared by 0 bases and J by 4 bases, with 12 bases between. The CDR3 spells CASSQERVRGTGELFF. In DNA form, the CDR3 reads TGCGCCAGCAGCCAAGAGAGGGTGCGGGGCACCGGGGAGCTGTTTTTT.

This chain joins TRBV11-2 and TRBJ2-1; D perhaps matches TRBD1 (5 bases). V was cut by 5 bases and J by 2 bases, with 16 bases left in between. Germline lookup yields CDR1 SGHAT and CDR2 FQNNGV. This CDR3 has 16 amino acids. The DNA of the CDR3 is TGTGCCAGCAGCCATAGACAGAGTATAACCTACAATGAGCAGTTCTTC. It translates to CASSHRQSITYNEQFF. Filled out from reference TRBV11-2 and TRBJ2-1, the complete variable domain reads EAGVAQSPRYKIIEKRQSVAFWCNPISGHATLYWYQQILGQGPKLLIQFQNNGVVDDSQLPKDRFSAERLKGVDSTLKIQPAKLEDSAVYLCASSHRQSITYNEQFFGPGTRLTVL.

The CDR3, as DNA: TGCGCCAGCAGCTTGCGGGGTAGGGTGGGTGACACTGAAGCTTTCTTT. Its translation: CASSLRGRVGDTEAFF. V usage is TRBV5-1 and J usage is TRBJ1-1, with D unclear. CDR3 length: 16 residues. In germline, CDR1 is SGHRS, CDR2 YFSETQ. Deletions cut 1 base from V and 3 bases from J, with 16 bases between.

The rearrangement uses TRBV19 and TRBJ2-1, with D maybe TRBD2 (5 bases). The V and J ends lost 5 bases and 8 bases respectively, with 16 bases between them. The CDR3 is made up of 14 amino acids. CDR1 is LNHDA, CDR2 SQIVND, per germline (reference sequence). The CDR3 sequence is CASSARVRSDEQFF. The CDR3 coding sequence is TGTGCCAGTAGTGCGCGGGTAAGATCAGATGAGCAGTTCTTC.

The rearrangement joins TRBV23-1 to TRBJ2-5, with 10 bases aligning to TRBD1. TRBV23-1 is marked as an open reading frame, function uncertain. The trim removed 5 bases at V and 1 base at J, leaving 16 bases unmatched. The CDR3 extends over 19 amino acids. This CDR3 is CASSSHWDRGARCQETQYF. In DNA form, the CDR3 reads TGCGCCAGCAGTTCCCATTGGGACAGGGGAGCGAGGTGCCAAGAGACCCAGTACTTC.

The rearrangement links TRBV4-1 to TRBJ2-5; 9 positions match TRBD2. Germline CDR1 reads MGHRA; CDR2 reads YSYEKL. This CDR3 has 15 amino acids. The junction had 6 bases not matched to a gene; V was cut back by 6 bases and J by 1 base. CDR3 sequence (DNA): TGCGCCAGCAGTCTTGGACTAGCGCCCCAAGAGACCCAGTACTTC. This encodes CASSLGLAPQETQYF.

V usage is TRBV4-2 and J usage is TRBJ2-1; D is perhaps TRBD1 (5 bases). Germline V lookup: CDR1 LGHNA, CDR2 YNFKEQ. V was clipped by 4 bases and J by 9 bases, with 19 bases between them. The CDR3 covers 15 residues. In DNA form, the CDR3 reads TGTGCCAGCAGCCCAGACCCGACAGCAAAATTTGAGCAGTTCTTC. It is translated as CASSPDPTAKFEQFF.

Of note for this clone: Relative to the germline gene, one junction end is altered; a read error may explain this. The chain's CDR3 is CASSQGTVAGGRNEQFF. The CDR3 DNA sequence: TGCGCCAGCAGTCAAGGTACGGTAGCGGGGGGGCGGAATGAGCAGTTCTTC. The rearrangement links TRBV4-1 to TRBJ2-1; TRBD2 matches 11 bases. Germline V gene sequence: CDR1 MGHRA, CDR2 YSYEKL. CDR3 size: 17 residues.

The chain joins TRBV10-3 to TRBJ2-1; D call uncertain. Deletions cut 7 bases from V and 2 bases from J, with 12 bases between. CDR1 is ENHRY and CDR2 is SYGVKD in the germline V gene. This CDR3 has 14 residues. This CDR3 is CAIKEGLAYNEQFF. DNA for the CDR3: TGTGCCATCAAAGAAGGCCTAGCCTACAATGAGCAGTTCTTC.

The J gene is TRBJ2-4, the V gene TRBV18; 8 bases align to TRBD2. V was pared by 3 bases and J by 4 bases, with 5 bases of the junction left unmatched. The germline V gene encodes CDR1 KGHSH and CDR2 LQKENI. The CDR3 covers 15 residues. This CDR3 reads CASSPGLATKNIQYF. Here the CDR3 DNA reads TGTGCCAGCTCACCCGGACTAGCAACAAAAAACATTCAGTACTTC. The full variable domain, in which reference TRBV18 and TRBJ2-4 provide the parts outside the CDR3, is NAGVMQNPRHLVRRRGQEARLRCSPMKGHSHVYWYRQLPEEGLKFMVYLQKENIIDESGMPKERFSAEFPKEGPSILRIQQVVRGDSAAYFCASSPGLATKNIQYFGAGTRLSVL.

Only a few counts were recorded for this clone. This sequence joins TRBV4-2 and TRBJ1-1, with TRBD1 matching over 9 bases. The CDR3 has 17 residues. Trimming removed 1 base from V and 3 bases from J; junction bases left unmatched: 9. Germline values: CDR1 LGHNA, CDR2 YNFKEQ. CDR3 in amino acids: CASSQATGQGIDTEAFF. In DNA form, the CDR3 reads TGTGCCAGCAGCCAAGCAACGGGACAGGGAATTGACACTGAAGCTTTCTTT.

The rearrangement links TRBV7-3 to TRBJ1-3; 8 nucleotides match TRBD1. This CDR3 region has 13 residues. Germline CDR1 SGHTA, CDR2 FQGTGA. Unmatched junction bases numbered 4, after V lost 8 bases and J lost 4 bases. The CDR3 region is CASGQGAGNTIYF. In nucleotides, the CDR3 is TGTGCCAGCGGACAGGGAGCGGGAAACACCATATATTTT.

The J gene is TRBJ2-1, the V gene TRBV6-4; D is perhaps TRBD2 (6 bases). V was pared by 3 bases and J by 2 bases, with 11 bases between. CDR3 size: 15 residues. Per germline, CDR1 MRHNA and CDR2 SNTAGT. The CDR3 coding sequence is TGTGCCAGCAGTGATCGGGGGTCCCCCTACAATGAGCAGTTCTTC. This translates into CASSDRGSPYNEQFF.

The rearrangement uses TRBV7-8 and TRBJ2-1, with 8 bases that match TRBD1. V lost 1 base and J lost 6; bases outside the gene matches: 8. The CDR3 is made up of 16 amino acids. Germline V lookup: CDR1 SGHVS, CDR2 FQNEAQ. The CDR3 reads CASSLVGRGLGNEQFF. The CDR3 DNA follows: TGTGCCAGCAGCTTAGTCGGCAGGGGGCTTGGCAATGAGCAGTTCTTC.

The chain uses TRBV5-6 and TRBJ1-1; possible D gene TRBD1, 5 bases. The germline V gene encodes CDR1 SGHDT and CDR2 YYEEEE. V was cut by 4 bases and J by 8 bases, with 9 bases left in between. CDR3 length: 11 amino acids. CDR3: CASSAAGEAFF. In DNA, the CDR3 is TGTGCCAGCAGCGCGGCAGGGGAAGCTTTCTTT.

The chain has TRBV6-5 and TRBJ1-2; D unclear. The V end lost 2 bases, the J end lost 8 bases, and 15 bases lay between the germline ends. The CDR3 runs to 14 residues. Germline lookup yields CDR1 MNHEY and CDR2 SVGAGI. The CDR3 nucleotides read TGTGCCAGCAGTTACCTCGGGATTTCTGGAGGCTACACCTTC. Its translation is CASSYLGISGGYTF.

The V gene is TRBV9, the J gene TRBJ1-2; D possibly corresponds to TRBD1 (5 bases). This CDR3 is built from 15 residues. Germline lookup yields CDR1 SGDLS and CDR2 YYNGEE. V lost 3 bases, J lost 6 bases, and 18 bases lay in between. The CDR3 sequence is CASSGRQGFVDGYTF. The CDR3 DNA reads TGTGCCAGCAGCGGACGGCAGGGTTTTGTCGATGGCTACACCTTC.

The CDR3: CAWSLSGVSTEKLFF. CDR3 DNA: TGTGCCTGGAGCCTCTCGGGGGTTTCGACTGAAAAACTGTTTTTT. The gene calls are TRBV30 and TRBJ1-4, with D tentatively TRBD1 (5 bases). This CDR3 is built from 15 residues. Looked up from germline, CDR1 is GTSNPN and CDR2 is SVGIG (reference sequence). V was shortened by 3 bases and J by 7 bases, with 18 bases between the two germline ends.

Only a few counts were recorded for this clone. The rearrangement links TRBV19 to TRBJ2-6, with D possibly matching TRBD1 (6 bases). The CDR3 has 15 amino acids. The ends were cut back, 7 bases at V and 0 bases at J, with 10 bases in the middle. Germline V gene data show CDR1 as LNHDA and CDR2 as SQIVND (reference sequence). The CDR3 DNA follows: TGTGCCAGTAAACCACAGGGCTCTGGGGCCAACGTCCTGACTTTC. It specifies CASKPQGSGANVLTF.

V is TRBV4-2 and J is TRBJ2-2, with 9 nucleotides matching TRBD2. V dropped 1 base and J dropped 5; count of bases not matched to a gene: 5. Per germline, CDR1 LGHNA and CDR2 YNFKEQ. CDR3 length: 16 residues. CDR3 region: CASSQGLAEGTGELFF. CDR3 DNA sequence: TGTGCCAGCAGCCAAGGACTAGCGGAAGGGACCGGGGAGCTGTTTTTT.

This clone occurred once. The chain is built from TRBV5-1 and TRBJ2-5, with D unclear. Trimming removed 3 bases from V and 4 bases from J, with 4 bases in between. The CDR3 loop spans 11 amino acids. CDR1 and CDR2 (germline): SGHRS, YFSETQ. Written as DNA, the CDR3 is TGCGCCAGCAGCTGGGCAGAGACCCAGTACTTC. Its translation is CASSWAETQYF.

The J gene is TRBJ2-7, the V gene TRBV19; possible D gene TRBD2, 6 bases. CDR3 length: 15 residues. Trimming stripped 7 bases from V and 2 bases from J, with 18 bases between. Germline V gene data show CDR1 as LNHDA and CDR2 as SQIVND (reference sequence). The CDR3 loop reads CASTTTGTGAYEQYF. The DNA of the CDR3 is TGTGCCAGTACCACCACCGGGACGGGAGCCTACGAGCAGTACTTC.

This clone has a handful of counts. J is TRBJ2-2 and V is TRBV6-1; a possible D gene is TRBD1 (5 bases). CDR1 is MNHNS, CDR2 SASEGT, per germline. The CDR3 length is 15 residues. V shed 1 base and J shed 6 bases, with 12 bases lying between them. In DNA, the CDR3 is TGTGCCAGCAGTGAAGTTTTGGAAGGGGCCGGGGAGCTGTTTTTT. It translates to CASSEVLEGAGELFF.

This clone was detected only once. The V call is TRBV10-3, the J call TRBJ2-2; weak D call: TRBD2 (7 bases). CDR1 and CDR2 from the germline V gene are ENHRY and SYGVKD. The CDR3 consists of 17 residues. Trimming shortened V by 8 bases and J by 2 bases, and 21 bases separated the two germline ends. The CDR3: CAIPGGPPPLNTGELFF. CDR3 sequence (DNA): TGTGCCATCCCCGGGGGGCCCCCTCCCCTTAACACCGGGGAGCTGTTTTTT.

A note on this clone: Other nucleotide sequences from this sample produce the same CDR3. This chain connects TRBV29-1 to TRBJ2-2, with 10 bases fitting TRBD1. V shed 5 bases and J 6 bases; nucleotides not matched to a gene: 6. The CDR3 extends over 14 amino acids. CDR1 is SQVTM, CDR2 ANQGSEA, per germline. CDR3 sequence: CSVLGQGVAGELFF. CDR3 in DNA: TGCAGCGTTTTAGGACAGGGGGTTGCCGGGGAGCTGTTTTTT.